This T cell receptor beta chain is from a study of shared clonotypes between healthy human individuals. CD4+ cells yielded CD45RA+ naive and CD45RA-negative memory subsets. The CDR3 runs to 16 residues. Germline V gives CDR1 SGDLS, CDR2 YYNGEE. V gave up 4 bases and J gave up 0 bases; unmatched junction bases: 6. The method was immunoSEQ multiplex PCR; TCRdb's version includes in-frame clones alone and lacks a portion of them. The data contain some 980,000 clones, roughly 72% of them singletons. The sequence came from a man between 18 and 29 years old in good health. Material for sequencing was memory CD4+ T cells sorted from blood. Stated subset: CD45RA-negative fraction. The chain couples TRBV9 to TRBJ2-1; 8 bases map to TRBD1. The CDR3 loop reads CASSKTGGLSYNEQFF. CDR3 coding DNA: TGTGCCAGCAGCAAAACAGGGGGTCTCTCCTACAATGAGCAGTTCTTC.